The 12 T cell receptor beta chains presented below share a single source sample, sequenced in a study of blood T cell repertoires in COVID-19. Some clones are missing from TCRdb's copy, which holds only in-frame ones; the method was immunoSEQ multiplex PCR. The table includes about 120,000 clones, over 65% detected once. The sample comprised peripheral blood. Receptor source: a man in his sixties with acute or convalescent COVID-19.

In its sample, this clone was seen a few times. The rearrangement links TRBV9 to TRBJ1-3; 8 bases match TRBD1. The germline CDR1 and CDR2 sequences are SGDLS and YYNGEE. J gave up 4 bases and V 4 bases, and 10 bases lay outside the gene matches. This CDR3 has 16 amino acids. Written as DNA, the CDR3 is TGTGCCAGCAGCCTCCGCGTGGGACAGGAGGGAAACACCATATATTTT. This encodes CASSLRVGQEGNTIYF.

Comment on this clone: The sample carries other DNA sequences with the same CDR3. The CDR3 DNA sequence: TGCGCCAGCAGCCCCGGACTAGCGGGGGCCCAAGAGACCCAGTACTTC. This gives the protein CASSPGLAGAQETQYF. The V gene is TRBV5-1, the J gene TRBJ2-5; 13 bases map to TRBD2. After removal of 4 bases from V and 1 base from J, the junction contained 4 bases not matched to a gene. The CDR3 spans 16 residues. CDR1 and CDR2 from the germline V gene are SGHRS and YFSETQ.

The genes are TRBV10-3 and TRBJ2-3; TRBD2 agrees at 11 bases. V shed 4 bases and J 3 bases; nucleotides not matched to a gene: 6. This CDR3 has 16 residues. Germline CDR1 reads ENHRY; CDR2 reads SYGVKD. Here the CDR3 reads CAISGTSGSKTDTQYF. The DNA of the CDR3 is TGTGCCATCAGTGGAACTAGCGGGAGCAAGACAGATACGCAGTATTTT.

The V call is TRBV19, the J call TRBJ2-2, with TRBD2 matching over 9 bases. This CDR3 region has 15 residues. V was pared by 7 bases and J by 1 base, with 4 bases of the junction left unmatched. Germline V gene data show CDR1 as LNHDA and CDR2 as SQIVND (reference sequence). The CDR3: CASKGAGGNTGELFF. CDR3 in DNA: TGTGCCAGTAAGGGAGCGGGAGGGAACACCGGGGAGCTGTTTTTT.

The rearrangement uses TRBV25-1 and TRBJ2-5, with D possibly matching TRBD2 (6 bases). Germline V gives CDR1 MGHDK, CDR2 SYGVNS. V was trimmed by 8 bases and J by 5 bases, leaving 15 bases between them. CDR3 size: 13 residues. DNA of the CDR3: TGTGCCAGCGTGGGGGGTACGGGGGAGACCCAGTACTTC. Amino acids: CASVGGTGETQYF.

The chain employs TRBV5-1 and TRBJ2-7, with 11 nucleotides matching TRBD1. The trim removed 4 bases at V and 5 bases at J, leaving 8 bases unmatched. The CDR3 extends over 15 amino acids. The germline gives CDR1 SGHRS, CDR2 YFSETQ. CDR3 in amino acids: CASSDGQGASHEQYF. The CDR3 nucleotides are TGCGCCAGCAGCGACGGACAGGGGGCGTCCCACGAGCAGTACTTC.

This clone occurred a few times. The J gene is TRBJ1-1, the V gene TRBV5-6, with unresolved D. Trimming stripped 0 bases from V and 13 bases from J, with 10 bases between. The CDR3 is 11 residues long. CDR1 is SGHDT and CDR2 is YYEEEE in the germline V gene. CDR3 protein: CASSLGVTVFF. CDR3 coding DNA: TGTGCCAGCAGCTTGGGTGTCACGGTTTTCTTT.

This chain links TRBV28 with TRBJ2-2, with D possibly TRBD1 on 5 matching bases. The CDR3 totals 15 residues. Looked up from germline, CDR1 is MDHEN and CDR2 is SYDVKM. V shed 3 bases and J shed 7 bases, with 15 bases lying between them. CDR3 nucleotides: TGTGCCAGCAGTTTTGACCAGGGTGGTATCGGGGAGCTGTTTTTT. Its translation is CASSFDQGGIGELFF.

The CDR3 region has the DNA TGTGCCAGCAGTTTTGGGGGCGGGGGACCCCTCCACTTT. Protein product: CASSFGGGGPLHF. The chain joins TRBV12-3 or TRBV12-4 to TRBJ1-6, with D perhaps TRBD1 (6 bases). The CDR3 loop spans 13 amino acids. V shed 3 bases and J shed 12 bases, with 12 bases lying between them.

The V gene is TRBV27, the J gene TRBJ2-5, with D maybe TRBD2 (5 bases). The CDR3 has 14 amino acids. Trimming left V 3 bases short and J 5 bases short, with 13 bases between. Germline assignment: CDR1 MNHEY and CDR2 SMNVEV (reference sequence). CDR3 DNA: TGTGCCAGCAGTTTGAGGGCCTTGGGGGAGACCCAGTACTTC. This codes for CASSLRALGETQYF.

The J gene is TRBJ2-1, the V gene TRBV12-1; the table names TRBD1, a call not compared with the DNA. TRBV12-1 is a pseudogene locus. CDR3 length: 17 residues. CDR3 in DNA: TGTGCCAGCAGCTTTTTCCCGACAGGGAGCTCCTACAATGAGCAGTTCTTC. Translation: CASSFFPTGSSYNEQFF.

The chain joins TRBV5-5 to TRBJ1-5, with D unclear. V gave up 6 bases and J gave up 0 bases, with 10 bases separating them. CDR3 length: 14 residues. Germline V gene data show CDR1 as SGHKS and CDR2 as YYEKEE (reference sequence). Here the CDR3 reads CASMGGISNQPQHF. The CDR3 DNA follows: TGTGCCAGCATGGGAGGGATTAGCAATCAGCCCCAGCATTTT. Using reference TRBV5-5 and TRBJ1-5 for the parts outside the CDR3, the full variable domain is DAGVTQSPTHLIKTRGQQVTLRCSPISGHKSVSWYQQVLGQGPQFIFQYYEKEERGRGNFPDRFSARQFPNYSSELNVNALLLGDSALYLCASMGGISNQPQHFGDGTRLSIL.